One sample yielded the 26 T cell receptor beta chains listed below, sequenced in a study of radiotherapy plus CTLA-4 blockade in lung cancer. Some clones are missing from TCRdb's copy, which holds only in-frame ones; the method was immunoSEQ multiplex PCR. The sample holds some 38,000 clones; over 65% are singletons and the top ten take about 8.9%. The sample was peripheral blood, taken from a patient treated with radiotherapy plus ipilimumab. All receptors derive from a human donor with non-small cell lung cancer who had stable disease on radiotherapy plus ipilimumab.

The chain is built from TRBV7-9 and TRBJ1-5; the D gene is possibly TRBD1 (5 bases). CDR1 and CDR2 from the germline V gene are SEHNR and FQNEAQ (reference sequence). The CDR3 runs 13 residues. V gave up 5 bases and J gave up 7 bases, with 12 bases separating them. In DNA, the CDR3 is TGTGCCAGCAGCCGGGACGGCCCCCAGCCCCAGCATTTT. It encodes CASSRDGPQPQHF. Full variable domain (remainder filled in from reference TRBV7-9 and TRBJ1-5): DTGVSQNPRHKITKRGQNVTFRCDPISEHNRLYWYRQTLGQGPEFLTYFQNEAQLEKSRLLSDRFSAERPKGSFSTLEIQRTEQGDSAMYLCASSRDGPQPQHFGDGTRLSIL.

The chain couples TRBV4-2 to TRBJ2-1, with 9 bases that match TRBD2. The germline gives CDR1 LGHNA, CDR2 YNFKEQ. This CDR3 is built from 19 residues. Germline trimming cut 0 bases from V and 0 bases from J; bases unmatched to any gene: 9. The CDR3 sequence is CASSQDWIGGGASYNEQFF. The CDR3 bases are TGTGCCAGCAGCCAAGATTGGATCGGCGGGGGGGCCTCCTACAATGAGCAGTTCTTC.

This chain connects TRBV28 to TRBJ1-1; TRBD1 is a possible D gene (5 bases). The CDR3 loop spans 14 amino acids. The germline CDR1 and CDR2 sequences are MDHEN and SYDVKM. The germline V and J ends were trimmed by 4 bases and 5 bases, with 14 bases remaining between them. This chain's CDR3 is CASSSAGSRTEAFF. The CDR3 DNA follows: TGTGCCAGCAGTTCCGCAGGGAGTAGAACTGAAGCTTTCTTT.

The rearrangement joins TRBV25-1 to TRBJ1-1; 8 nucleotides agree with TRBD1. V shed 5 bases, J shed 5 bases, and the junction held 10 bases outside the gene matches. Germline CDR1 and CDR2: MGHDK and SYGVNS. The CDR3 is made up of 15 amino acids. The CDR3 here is CASSKGQGMGTEAFF. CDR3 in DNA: TGTGCCAGCAGTAAAGGACAGGGAATGGGGACTGAAGCTTTCTTT.

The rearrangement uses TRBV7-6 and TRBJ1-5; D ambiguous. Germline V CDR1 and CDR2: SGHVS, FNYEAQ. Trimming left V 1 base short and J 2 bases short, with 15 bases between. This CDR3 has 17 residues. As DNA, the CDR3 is TGTGCCAGCAGCTTAGGGGTGCAAATGTGGGGCAATCAGCCCCAGCATTTT. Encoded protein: CASSLGVQMWGNQPQHF.

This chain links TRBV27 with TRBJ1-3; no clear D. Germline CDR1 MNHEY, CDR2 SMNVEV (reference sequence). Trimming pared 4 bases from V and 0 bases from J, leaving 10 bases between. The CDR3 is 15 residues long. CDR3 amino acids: CASSSRGRSGNTIYF. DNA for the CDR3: TGTGCCAGCAGTTCTCGCGGACGCTCTGGAAACACCATATATTTT.

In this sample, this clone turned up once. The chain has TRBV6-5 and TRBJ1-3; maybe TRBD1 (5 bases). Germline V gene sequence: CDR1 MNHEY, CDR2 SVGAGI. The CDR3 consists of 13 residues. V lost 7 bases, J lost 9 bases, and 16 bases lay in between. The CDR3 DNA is TGTGCCAGCACCCAAGGGGAGGGAGGCACCATATATTTT. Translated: CASTQGEGGTIYF.

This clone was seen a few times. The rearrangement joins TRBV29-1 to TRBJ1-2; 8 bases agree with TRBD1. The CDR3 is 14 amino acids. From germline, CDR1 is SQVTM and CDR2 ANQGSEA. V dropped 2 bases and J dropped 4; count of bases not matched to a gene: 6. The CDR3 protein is CSVERPGTGYGYTF. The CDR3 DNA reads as TGCAGCGTTGAACGCCCTGGGACAGGCTATGGCTACACCTTC.

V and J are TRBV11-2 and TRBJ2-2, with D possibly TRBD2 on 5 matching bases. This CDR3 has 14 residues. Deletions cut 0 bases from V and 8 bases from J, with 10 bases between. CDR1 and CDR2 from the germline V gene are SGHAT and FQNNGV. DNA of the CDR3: TGTGCCAGCAGCTTAGATCGACGGACTGGGGAGCTGTTTTTT. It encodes CASSLDRRTGELFF.

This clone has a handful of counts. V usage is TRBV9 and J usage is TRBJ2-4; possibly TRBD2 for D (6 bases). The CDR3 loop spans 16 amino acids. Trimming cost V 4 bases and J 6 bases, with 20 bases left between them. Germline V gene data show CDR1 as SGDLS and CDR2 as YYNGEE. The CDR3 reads CASSTDTWLGGNIQYF. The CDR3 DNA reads TGTGCCAGCAGCACAGATACGTGGTTGGGGGGAAACATTCAGTACTTC.

In nucleotides, the CDR3 is TGTGCCAGCAGCAAACTTACTTACGAGGGAAAGACCTATGGCTACACCTTC. It is translated as CASSKLTYEGKTYGYTF. The chain combines TRBV7-1 with TRBJ1-2; D not resolved. TRBV7-1 is an ORF, and what it does is uncertain. The CDR3 runs to 17 residues. The ends were cut back, 5 bases at V and 4 bases at J, with 23 bases in the middle.

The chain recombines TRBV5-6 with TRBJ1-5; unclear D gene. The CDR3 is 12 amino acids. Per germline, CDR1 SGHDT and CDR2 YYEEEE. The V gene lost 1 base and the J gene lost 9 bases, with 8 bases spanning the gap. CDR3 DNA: TGTGCCAGCAGCTTGTATTTGGGGCCCCAGCATTTT. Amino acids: CASSLYLGPQHF.

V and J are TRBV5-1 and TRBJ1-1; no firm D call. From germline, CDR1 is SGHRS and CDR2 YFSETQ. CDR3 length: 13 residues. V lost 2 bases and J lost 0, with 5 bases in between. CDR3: CASSFGLNTEAFF. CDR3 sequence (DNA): TGCGCCAGCAGCTTCGGACTGAACACTGAAGCTTTCTTT. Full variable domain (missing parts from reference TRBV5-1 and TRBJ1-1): KAGVTQTPRYLIKTRGQQVTLSCSPISGHRSVSWYQQTPGQGLQFLFEYFSETQRNKGNFPGRFSGRQFSNSRSEMNVSTLELGDSALYLCASSFGLNTEAFFGQGTRLTVV.

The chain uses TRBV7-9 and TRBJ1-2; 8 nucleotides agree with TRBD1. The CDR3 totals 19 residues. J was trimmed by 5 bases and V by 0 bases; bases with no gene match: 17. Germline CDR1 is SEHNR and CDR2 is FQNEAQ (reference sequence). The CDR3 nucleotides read TGTGCCAGCAGCTTAGCTAGATCTATCACGAGGACAGGGTATTATGGCTACACCTTC. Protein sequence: CASSLARSITRTGYYGYTF.

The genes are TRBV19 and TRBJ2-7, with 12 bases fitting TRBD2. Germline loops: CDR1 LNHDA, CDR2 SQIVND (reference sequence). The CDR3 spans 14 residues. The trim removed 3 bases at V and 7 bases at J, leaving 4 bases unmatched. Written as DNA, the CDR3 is TGTGCCAGTAGTATTCAACTAGCGGGGGGAGAGCAGTACTTC. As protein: CASSIQLAGGEQYF.

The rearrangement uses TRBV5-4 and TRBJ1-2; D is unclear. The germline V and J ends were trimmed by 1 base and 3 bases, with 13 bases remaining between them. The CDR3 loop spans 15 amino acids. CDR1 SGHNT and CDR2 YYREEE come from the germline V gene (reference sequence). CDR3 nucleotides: TGTGCCAGCAGCTTGTTAGGGTTGAGGGACTATGGCTACACCTTC. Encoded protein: CASSLLGLRDYGYTF.

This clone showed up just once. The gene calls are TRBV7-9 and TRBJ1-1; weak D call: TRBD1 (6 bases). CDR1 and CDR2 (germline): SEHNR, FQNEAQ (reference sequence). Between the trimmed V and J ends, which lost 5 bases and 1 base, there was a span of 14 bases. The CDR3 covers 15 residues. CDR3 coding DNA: TGTGCCAGCAGCGCTTGGGACACCCCGAACACTGAAGCTTTCTTT. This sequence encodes CASSAWDTPNTEAFF.

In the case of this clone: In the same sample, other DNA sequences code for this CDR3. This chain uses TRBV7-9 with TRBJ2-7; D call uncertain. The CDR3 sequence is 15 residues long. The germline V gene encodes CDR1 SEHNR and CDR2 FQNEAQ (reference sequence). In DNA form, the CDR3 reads TGCGCCAGCAGCTTAGCTCTGGGCGACTCCTACGAGCAGTACGTC. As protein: CASSLALGDSYEQYV.

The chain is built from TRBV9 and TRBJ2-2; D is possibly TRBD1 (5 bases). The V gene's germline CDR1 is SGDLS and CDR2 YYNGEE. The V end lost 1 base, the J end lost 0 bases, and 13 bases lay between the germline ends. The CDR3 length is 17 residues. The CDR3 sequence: CASSVLGQISNTGELFF. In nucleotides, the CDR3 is TGTGCCAGCAGCGTACTCGGACAAATATCGAACACCGGGGAGCTGTTTTTT.

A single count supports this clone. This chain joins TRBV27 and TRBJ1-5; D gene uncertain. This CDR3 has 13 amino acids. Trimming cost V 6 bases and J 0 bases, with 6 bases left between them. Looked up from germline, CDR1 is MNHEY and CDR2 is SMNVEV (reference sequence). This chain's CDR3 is CASRPYSNQPQHF. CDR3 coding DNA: TGTGCCAGCAGGCCTTATAGCAATCAGCCCCAGCATTTT.

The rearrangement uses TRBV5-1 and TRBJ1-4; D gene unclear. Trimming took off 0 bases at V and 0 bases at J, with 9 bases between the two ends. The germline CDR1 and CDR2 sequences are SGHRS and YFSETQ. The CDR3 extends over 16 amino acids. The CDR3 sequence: CASSLGDHTTNEKLFF. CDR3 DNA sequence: TGCGCCAGCAGCTTGGGTGACCACACAACTAATGAAAAACTGTTTTTT. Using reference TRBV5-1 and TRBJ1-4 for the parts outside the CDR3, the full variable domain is KAGVTQTPRYLIKTRGQQVTLSCSPISGHRSVSWYQQTPGQGLQFLFEYFSETQRNKGNFPGRFSGRQFSNSRSEMNVSTLELGDSALYLCASSLGDHTTNEKLFFGSGTQLSVL.

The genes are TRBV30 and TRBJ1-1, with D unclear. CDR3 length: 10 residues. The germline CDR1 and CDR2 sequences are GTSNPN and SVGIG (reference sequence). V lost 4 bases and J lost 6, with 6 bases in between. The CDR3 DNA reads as TGTGCCTGGAACCGGGCTGAAGCTTTCTTT. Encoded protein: CAWNRAEAFF.

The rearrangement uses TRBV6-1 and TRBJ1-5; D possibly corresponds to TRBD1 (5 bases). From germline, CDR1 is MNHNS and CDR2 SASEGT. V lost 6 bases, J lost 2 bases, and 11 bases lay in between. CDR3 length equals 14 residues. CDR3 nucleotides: TGTGCCAGCAGGGGCCCGGGACGCAATCAGCCCCAGCATTTT. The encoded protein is CASRGPGRNQPQHF.

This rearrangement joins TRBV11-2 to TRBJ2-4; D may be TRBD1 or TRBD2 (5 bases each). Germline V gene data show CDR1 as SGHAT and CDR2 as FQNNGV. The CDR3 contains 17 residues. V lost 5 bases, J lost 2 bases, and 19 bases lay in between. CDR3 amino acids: CASSIPGRGRSKNIQYF. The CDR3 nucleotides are TGTGCCAGCAGCATACCTGGACGGGGACGTTCCAAAAACATTCAGTACTTC. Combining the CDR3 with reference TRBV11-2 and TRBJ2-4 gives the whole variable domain EAGVAQSPRYKIIEKRQSVAFWCNPISGHATLYWYQQILGQGPKLLIQFQNNGVVDDSQLPKDRFSAERLKGVDSTLKIQPAKLEDSAVYLCASSIPGRGRSKNIQYFGAGTRLSVL.

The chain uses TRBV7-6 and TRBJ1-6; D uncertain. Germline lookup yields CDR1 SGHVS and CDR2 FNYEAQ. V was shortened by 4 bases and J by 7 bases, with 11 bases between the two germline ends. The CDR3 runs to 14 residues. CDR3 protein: CASSSTPGNSPLHF. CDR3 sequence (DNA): TGTGCCAGCAGCTCGACCCCAGGAAATTCACCCCTCCACTTT.

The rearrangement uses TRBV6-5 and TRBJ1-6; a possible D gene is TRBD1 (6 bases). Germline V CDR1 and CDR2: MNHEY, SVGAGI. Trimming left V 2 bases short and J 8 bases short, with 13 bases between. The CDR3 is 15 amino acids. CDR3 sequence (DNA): TGTGCCAGCAGTTACCCGCTAGGGGGTGATTCACCCCTCCACTTT. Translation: CASSYPLGGDSPLHF.